This TCR beta chain originates from a study of blood T cell repertoires in COVID-19. Study details: Samples of COVID-19 (acute and convalescent) were obtained from the United States, Italy and Spain. Nucleic acid was either cDNA or gDNA, and it came from T cells, B-cell-depleted T cells, or PBMCs.

Profiling relied on immunoSEQ multiplex PCR, and the TCRdb table lists in-frame clones only, not all of them. In the table there are some 260,000 clones, about four fifths of which are singletons. V lost 2 bases, J lost 5 bases, and 10 bases stayed unmatched. Germline lookup yields CDR1 MGHDK and CDR2 SYGVNS. CDR3 length: 16 residues. The source of this sequence is a woman aged 18 to 35 with acute or convalescent COVID-19. V gene TRBV25-1 combines with J gene TRBJ1-2; TRBD1 aligns across 8 bases. The source material was peripheral blood. The DNA of the CDR3 is TGTGCCAGCAGTGAACCCCCAACAGGGGGAGTTTATGGCTACACCTTC. Amino acid sequence: CASSEPPTGGVYGYTF.